Shown below are 7 T cell receptor beta chains from a single sample sequenced in a study of blood T cells in healthy people across ages. A sample-barcoded 5' primer and a J-beta primer mix were used in a second PCR of about 6 to 11 cycles. A single record per CDR3 protein comes from TCRdb applying MiXCR to the 5' RACE reads. In the table there are approximately 800,000 distinct CDR3 sequences, more than 55% of which are singletons. Sequencing used blood. All receptors come from a man aged 40-49 years in good health.

In this sample, this clonotype turned up a few times. The CDR3 nucleotides are TGTGCCAGCTCACCACGTACAGGGAGCGACGAGCAGTACTTC. Residues: CASSPRTGSDEQYF. This chain joins TRBV18 and TRBJ2-5; D possibly corresponds to TRBD1 (6 bases). The tail of the sequence fits TRBJ2-7 better, so the J call may be wrong. This CDR3 comprises 14 residues. Germline V CDR1 and CDR2: KGHSH, LQKENI.

A few counts support this clonotype. DNA of the CDR3: TGCGCCAGCAGCATTACTAGCGGACCCAGCTCCTACGAGCAGTACTTC. Translated, it gives CASSITSGPSSYEQYF. The gene calls are TRBV5-1 and TRBJ2-7; the match to TRBD2 covers 8 bases. The CDR3 totals 16 residues. V shed 4 bases and J 0 bases; nucleotides not matched to a gene: 9. CDR1 is SGHRS and CDR2 is YFSETQ in the germline V gene.

This clonotype was picked up a small number of times. V usage is TRBV4-3 and J usage is TRBJ1-2, with D tentatively TRBD1 (6 bases). Germline CDR1 LGHNA, CDR2 YSLEER. This CDR3 has 17 residues. The V end lost 2 bases, the J end lost 2 bases, and 18 bases lay between the germline ends. The CDR3 DNA reads as TGCGCCAGCAGCCAATCCCCCCGTTATGGGGGCAACTATGGCTACACCTTC. It specifies CASSQSPRYGGNYGYTF.

The chain joins TRBV20-1 to TRBJ2-1, with 10 bases that match TRBD2. J gave up 3 bases and V 8 bases, and 10 bases lay outside the gene matches. Germline values: CDR1 DFQATT, CDR2 SNEGSKA (reference sequence). The CDR3 runs to 15 residues. CDR3: CSLTRTSGYYNEQFF. CDR3 DNA: TGCAGTCTTACACGGACTAGCGGATACTACAATGAGCAGTTCTTC.

CDR3 loop: CASSEFGTSGLPQETQYF. CDR3 sequence (DNA): TGTGCCAGCAGTGAATTCGGGACTAGCGGGCTACCACAAGAGACCCAGTACTTC. This chain links TRBV25-1 with TRBJ2-5, with 12 nucleotides matching TRBD2. The germline CDR1 and CDR2 sequences are MGHDK and SYGVNS. The V and J ends lost 1 base and 2 bases, in that order; junction bases with no gene match: 8. The CDR3 has 18 amino acids.

The chain links TRBV18 to TRBJ2-3; D gene unclear. In germline, CDR1 is KGHSH, CDR2 LQKENI. The length of the CDR3 is 17 residues. V was clipped by 3 bases and J by 3 bases, with 19 bases between them. The CDR3 DNA is TGTGCCAGCTCACCCACCGCGCCCCGTTCGGGTACAGATACGCAGTATTTT. Its protein product is CASSPTAPRSGTDTQYF.

V gene TRBV6-2 or TRBV6-3 combines with J gene TRBJ2-5; TRBD1 or TRBD2 may be the D gene (5 bases each). The end of the DNA aligns better with TRBJ2-7, so the J call may be wrong. CDR1 is MNHEY, CDR2 SVGEGT, per germline. This CDR3 has 15 residues. CDR3 DNA: TGTGCCAGCAGTTCGTATGGGGCAGGGAGCTACGAGCAGTACTTC. It specifies CASSSYGAGSYEQYF.